This T cell receptor (beta chain) appears in the sequencing data of a study of cytomegalovirus exposure and HLA in healthy donors. The study's findings and limits: In vitro work confirmed that three CMV-associated chains recognize CMV antigens.

Primers included in the PCR were 60 Vbeta and 13 Jbeta primers. TCRdb keeps only in-frame clones here, not all; method: immunoSEQ multiplex PCR. The table lists tens of thousands of clones. After removal of 6 bases from V and 7 bases from J, the junction contained 10 bases not matched to a gene. The CDR3 spans 15 residues. The germline gives CDR1 MNHEY, CDR2 SVGAGI. Sampled while nominally healthy, donors likely had unrecorded immune exposures. Notes on this clone: Its specificity is unknown.

Specimen: PBMCs. The TCR comes from a woman aged 25 to 39 in good health and CMV-seronegative. The chain recombines TRBV6-5 with TRBJ2-1; 9 bases match TRBD1. The CDR3 bases are TGTGCCAGCAGCCCCGACAGGGGGAATCAAAATGAGCAGTTCTTC. It specifies CASSPDRGNQNEQFF.